Detailed here is one T cell receptor (beta chain). Its target is not known. TCRdb independently ran MiXCR on the multiplex PCR reads; one entry per CDR3 protein. The sample holds under 250,000 distinct CDR3 sequences, about 32% seen once. The data derive from a study of breast tumors, draining lymph nodes, adjacent tissues. Study outcomes and limitations: Tumor repertoires ranked between lymph nodes and nontumor tissue in diversity, with V and J gene preferences. Data only fit, rather than demonstrated, lymph node origin of most tumor T cells.

Germline CDR1 and CDR2: MDHEN and SYDVKM. Deletions cut 2 bases from V and 8 bases from J, with 13 bases between. This CDR3 spans 14 amino acids. Breast cancer patients provided tissue from their axillary draining lymph nodes. The sample consisted of axillary lymph node tissue. The chain carries TRBV28 and TRBJ2-1, with D maybe TRBD2 (5 bases). The receptor's source is a female donor with breast cancer. Some clones in this sample may be carry-over from other donors' samples. For the CDR3, the DNA is TGTGCCAGCAGTTTAATTGGGGAGAAGGATGAGCAGTTCTTC. It codes for CASSLIGEKDEQFF. The full variable domain, in which reference TRBV28 and TRBJ2-1 provide the parts outside the CDR3, is DVKVTQSSRYLVKRTGEKVFLECVQDMDHENMFWYRQDPGLGLRLIYFSYDVKMKEKGDIPEGYSVSREKKERFSLILESASTNQTSMYLCASSLIGEKDEQFFGPGTRLTVL.